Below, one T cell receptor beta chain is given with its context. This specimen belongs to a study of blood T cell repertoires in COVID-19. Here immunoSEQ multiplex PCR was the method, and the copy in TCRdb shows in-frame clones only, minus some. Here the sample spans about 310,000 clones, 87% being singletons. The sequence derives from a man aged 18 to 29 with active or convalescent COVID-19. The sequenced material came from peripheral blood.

CDR3: CASSESRPRRHNSPLHF. The CDR3 DNA sequence: TGTGCCAGCAGTGAATCGCGACCCCGGCGGCATAATTCACCCCTCCACTTT. This rearrangement joins TRBV2 to TRBJ1-6; no reliable D call. CDR3 length: 17 residues. The germline V gene has CDR1 SNHLY and CDR2 FYNNEI. Trimming took off 2 bases at V and 5 bases at J, with 16 bases between the two ends.